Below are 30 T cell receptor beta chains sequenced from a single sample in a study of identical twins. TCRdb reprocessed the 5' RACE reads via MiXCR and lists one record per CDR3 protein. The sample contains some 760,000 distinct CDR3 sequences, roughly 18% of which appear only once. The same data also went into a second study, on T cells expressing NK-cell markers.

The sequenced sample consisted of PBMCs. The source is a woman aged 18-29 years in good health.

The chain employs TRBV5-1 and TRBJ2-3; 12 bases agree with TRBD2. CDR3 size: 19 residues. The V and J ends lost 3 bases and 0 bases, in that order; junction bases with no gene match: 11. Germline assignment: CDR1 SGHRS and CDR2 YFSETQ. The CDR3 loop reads CASSWRQLAGGASTDTQYF. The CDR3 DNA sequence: TGCGCCAGCAGCTGGAGGCAACTAGCGGGGGGCGCTAGCACAGATACGCAGTATTTT.

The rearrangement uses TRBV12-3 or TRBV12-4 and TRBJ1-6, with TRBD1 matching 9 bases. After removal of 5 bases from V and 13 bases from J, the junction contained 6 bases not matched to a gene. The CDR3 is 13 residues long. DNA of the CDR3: TGTGCCAGCAGTATAACGACAGGGGGGCCCCTCCACTTT. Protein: CASSITTGGPLHF.

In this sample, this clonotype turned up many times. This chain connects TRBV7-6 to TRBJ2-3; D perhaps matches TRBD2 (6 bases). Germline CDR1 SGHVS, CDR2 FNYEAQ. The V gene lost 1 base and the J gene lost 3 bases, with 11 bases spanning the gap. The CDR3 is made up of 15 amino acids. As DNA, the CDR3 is TGTGCCAGCAGCTTAGTAGGGCTAGCGACAGATACGCAGTATTTT. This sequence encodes CASSLVGLATDTQYF.

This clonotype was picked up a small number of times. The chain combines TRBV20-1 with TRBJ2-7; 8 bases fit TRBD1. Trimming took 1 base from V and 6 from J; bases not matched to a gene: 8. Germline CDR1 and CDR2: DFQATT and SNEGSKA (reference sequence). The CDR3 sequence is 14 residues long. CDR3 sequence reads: CSARVPGTGPEQYF. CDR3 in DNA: TGCAGTGCTAGAGTACCTGGGACAGGCCCCGAGCAGTACTTC.

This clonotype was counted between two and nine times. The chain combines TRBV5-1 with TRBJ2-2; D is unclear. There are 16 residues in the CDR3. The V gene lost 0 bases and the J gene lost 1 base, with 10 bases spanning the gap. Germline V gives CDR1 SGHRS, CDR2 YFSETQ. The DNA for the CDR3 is TGCGCCAGCAGCTTGGCCGGGCGACAGAACACCGGGGAGCTGTTTTTT. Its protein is CASSLAGRQNTGELFF.

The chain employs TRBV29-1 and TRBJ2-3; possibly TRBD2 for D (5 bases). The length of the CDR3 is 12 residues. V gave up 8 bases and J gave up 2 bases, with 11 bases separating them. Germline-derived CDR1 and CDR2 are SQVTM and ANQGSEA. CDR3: CSSRENTDTQYF. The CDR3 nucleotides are TGCAGCTCCCGGGAAAACACAGATACGCAGTATTTT.

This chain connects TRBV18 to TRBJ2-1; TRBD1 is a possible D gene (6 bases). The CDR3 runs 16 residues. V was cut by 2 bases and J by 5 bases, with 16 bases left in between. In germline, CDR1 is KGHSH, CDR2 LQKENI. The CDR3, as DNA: TGTGCCAGCTCACCAAGTTGGGCAGGGGTAAACAATGAGCAGTTCTTC. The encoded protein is CASSPSWAGVNNEQFF.

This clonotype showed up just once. For the CDR3, the DNA is TGCAGTGCTGGGATCTCTGGGGCCAACGTCCTGACTTTC. Its translation: CSAGISGANVLTF. This rearrangement joins TRBV20-1 to TRBJ2-6; no definite D call. The CDR3 contains 13 residues. CDR1 is DFQATT, CDR2 SNEGSKA, per germline (reference sequence). The V and J ends lost 5 bases and 0 bases respectively, with 5 bases between them.

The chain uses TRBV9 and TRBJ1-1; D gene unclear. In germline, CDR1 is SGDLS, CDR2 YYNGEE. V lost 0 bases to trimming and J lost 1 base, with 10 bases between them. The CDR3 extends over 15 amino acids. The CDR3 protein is CASSVGGAQNTEAFF. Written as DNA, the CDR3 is TGTGCCAGCAGCGTAGGAGGCGCTCAGAACACTGAAGCTTTCTTT. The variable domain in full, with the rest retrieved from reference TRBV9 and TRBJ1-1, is DSGVTQTPKHLITATGQRVTLRCSPRSGDLSVYWYQQSLDQGLQFLIQYYNGEERAKGNILERFSAQQFPDLHSELNLSSLELGDSALYFCASSVGGAQNTEAFFGQGTRLTVV.

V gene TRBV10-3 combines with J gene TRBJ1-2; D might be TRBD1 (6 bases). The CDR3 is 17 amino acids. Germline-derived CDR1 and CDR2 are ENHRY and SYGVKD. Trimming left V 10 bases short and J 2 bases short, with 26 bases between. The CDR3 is CATKLGVQGRGNYGYTF. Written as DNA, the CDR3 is TGTGCCACCAAACTAGGGGTCCAGGGGAGGGGAAACTATGGCTACACCTTC.

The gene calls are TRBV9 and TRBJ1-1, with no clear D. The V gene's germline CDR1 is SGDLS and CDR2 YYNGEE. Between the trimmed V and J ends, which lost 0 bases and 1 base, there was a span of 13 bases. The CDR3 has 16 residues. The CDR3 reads CASSVGVGIRNTEAFF. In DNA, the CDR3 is TGTGCCAGCAGCGTAGGGGTCGGGATCCGGAACACTGAAGCTTTCTTT.

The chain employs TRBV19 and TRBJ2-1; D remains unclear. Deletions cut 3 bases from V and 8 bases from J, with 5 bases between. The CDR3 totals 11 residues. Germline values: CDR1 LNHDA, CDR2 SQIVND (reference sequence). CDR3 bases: TGTGCCAGTAGTATCAGCGATGAGCAGTTCTTC. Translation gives CASSISDEQFF.

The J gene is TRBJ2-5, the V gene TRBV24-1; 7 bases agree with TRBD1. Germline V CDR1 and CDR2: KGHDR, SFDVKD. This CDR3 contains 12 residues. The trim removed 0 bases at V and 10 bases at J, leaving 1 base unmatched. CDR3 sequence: CATSDLQGVQYF. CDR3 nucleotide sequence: TGTGCCACCAGTGATTTGCAGGGGGTCCAGTACTTC.

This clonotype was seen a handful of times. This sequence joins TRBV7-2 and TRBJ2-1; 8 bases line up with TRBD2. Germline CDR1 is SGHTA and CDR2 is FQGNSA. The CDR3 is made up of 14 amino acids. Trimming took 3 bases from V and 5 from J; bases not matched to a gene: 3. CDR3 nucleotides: TGTGCCAGCAGCTTTGTTAGCGGGGACAATGAGCAGTTCTTC. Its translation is CASSFVSGDNEQFF.

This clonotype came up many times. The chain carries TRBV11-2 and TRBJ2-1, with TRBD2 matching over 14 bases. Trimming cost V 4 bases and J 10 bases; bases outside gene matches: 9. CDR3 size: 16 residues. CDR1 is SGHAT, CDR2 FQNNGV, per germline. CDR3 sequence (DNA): TGTGCCAGCAGCTCTCGACTAGCGGGAGGGCCTGAAGAGCAGTTCTTC. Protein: CASSSRLAGGPEEQFF.

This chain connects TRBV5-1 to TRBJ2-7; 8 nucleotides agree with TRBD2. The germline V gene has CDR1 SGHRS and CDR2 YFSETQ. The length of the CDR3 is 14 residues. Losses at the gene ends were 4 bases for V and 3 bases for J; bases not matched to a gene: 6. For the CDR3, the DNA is TGCGCCAGCAGCACTGGCGGGGGGAACTACGAGCAGTACTTC. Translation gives CASSTGGGNYEQYF.

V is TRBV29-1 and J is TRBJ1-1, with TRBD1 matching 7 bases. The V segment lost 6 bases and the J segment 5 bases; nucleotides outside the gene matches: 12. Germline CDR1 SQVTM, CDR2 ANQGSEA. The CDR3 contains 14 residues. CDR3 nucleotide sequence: TGCAGCGTCCTCAGGGGGTCACGGAGGACTGAAGCTTTCTTT. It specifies CSVLRGSRRTEAFF. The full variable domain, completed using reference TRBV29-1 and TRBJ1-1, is SAVISQKPSRDICQRGTSLTIQCQVDSQVTMMFWYRQQPGQSLTLIATANQGSEATYESGFVIDKFPISRPNLTFSTLTVSNMSPEDSSIYLCSVLRGSRRTEAFFGQGTRLTVV.

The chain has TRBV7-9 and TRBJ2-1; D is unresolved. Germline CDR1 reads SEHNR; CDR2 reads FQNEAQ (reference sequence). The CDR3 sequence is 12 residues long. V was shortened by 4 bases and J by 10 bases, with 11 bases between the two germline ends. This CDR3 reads CASSSGFREQFF. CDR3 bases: TGTGCCAGCAGCTCGGGCTTTCGGGAGCAGTTCTTC.

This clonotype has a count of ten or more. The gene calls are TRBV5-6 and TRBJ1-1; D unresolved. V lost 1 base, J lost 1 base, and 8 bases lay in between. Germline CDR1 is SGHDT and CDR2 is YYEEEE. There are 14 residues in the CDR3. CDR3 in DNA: TGTGCCAGCAGCTTGCTTACGGGGAACACTGAAGCTTTCTTT. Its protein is CASSLLTGNTEAFF.

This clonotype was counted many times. The CDR3 sequence is CASSSGGPQHF. The CDR3 DNA follows: TGTGCCAGCAGTTCCGGGGGGCCCCAGCATTTT. V usage is TRBV12-3 or TRBV12-4 and J usage is TRBJ1-5; TRBD1 is a possible D gene (5 bases). The CDR3 totals 11 residues. Trimming took off 4 bases at V and 9 bases at J, with 7 bases between the two ends.

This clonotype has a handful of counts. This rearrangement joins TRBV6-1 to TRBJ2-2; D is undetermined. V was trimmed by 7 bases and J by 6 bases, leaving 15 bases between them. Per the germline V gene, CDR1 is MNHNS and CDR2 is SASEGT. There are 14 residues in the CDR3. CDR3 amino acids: CASIGALRSGELFF. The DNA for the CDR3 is TGTGCCAGCATTGGAGCCCTACGATCCGGGGAGCTGTTTTTT.

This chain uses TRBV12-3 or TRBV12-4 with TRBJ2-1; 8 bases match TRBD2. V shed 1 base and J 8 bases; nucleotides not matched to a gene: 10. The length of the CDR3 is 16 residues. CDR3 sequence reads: CASSLVGLAGGYEQFF. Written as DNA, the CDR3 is TGTGCCAGCAGTTTAGTAGGTCTAGCGGGTGGGTATGAGCAGTTCTTC.

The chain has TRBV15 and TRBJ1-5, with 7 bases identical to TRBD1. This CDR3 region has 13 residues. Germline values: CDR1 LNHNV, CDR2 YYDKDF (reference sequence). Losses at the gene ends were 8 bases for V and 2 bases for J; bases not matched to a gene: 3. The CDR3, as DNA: TGTGCCACCGCAGGGGGACGCAATCAGCCCCAGCATTTT. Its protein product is CATAGGRNQPQHF.

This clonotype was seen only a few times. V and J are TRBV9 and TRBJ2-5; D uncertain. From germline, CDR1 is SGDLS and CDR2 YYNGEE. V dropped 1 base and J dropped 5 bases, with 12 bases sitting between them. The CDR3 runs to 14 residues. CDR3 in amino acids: CASSVPPTGETQYF. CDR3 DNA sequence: TGTGCCAGCAGCGTACCCCCGACTGGGGAGACCCAGTACTTC.

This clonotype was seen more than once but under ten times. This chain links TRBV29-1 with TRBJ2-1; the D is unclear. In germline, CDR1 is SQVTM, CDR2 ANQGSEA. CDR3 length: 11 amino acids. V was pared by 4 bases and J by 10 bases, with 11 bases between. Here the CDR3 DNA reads TGCAGCGTTGTGGTGCCGAGGGAGCAGTTCTTC. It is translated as CSVVVPREQFF.

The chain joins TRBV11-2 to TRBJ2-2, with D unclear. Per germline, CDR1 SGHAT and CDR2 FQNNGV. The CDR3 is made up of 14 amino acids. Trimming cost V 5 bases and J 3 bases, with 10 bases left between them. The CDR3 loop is CASSGRVYTGELFF. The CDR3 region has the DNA TGTGCCAGCAGCGGAAGAGTCTACACCGGGGAGCTGTTTTTT.

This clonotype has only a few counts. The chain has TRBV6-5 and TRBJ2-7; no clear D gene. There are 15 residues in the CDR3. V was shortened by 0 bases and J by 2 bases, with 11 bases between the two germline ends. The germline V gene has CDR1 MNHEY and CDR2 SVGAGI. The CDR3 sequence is CASSYSVFGAYEQYF. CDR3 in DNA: TGTGCCAGCAGTTACTCGGTGTTTGGAGCCTACGAGCAGTACTTC.

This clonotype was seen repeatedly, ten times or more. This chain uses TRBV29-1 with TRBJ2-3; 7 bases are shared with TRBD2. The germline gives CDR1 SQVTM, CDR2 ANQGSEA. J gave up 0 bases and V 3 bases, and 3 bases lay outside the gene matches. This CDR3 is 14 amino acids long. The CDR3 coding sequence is TGCAGCGTTGAGGCGGGAGCTAGCACAGATACGCAGTATTTT. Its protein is CSVEAGASTDTQYF.

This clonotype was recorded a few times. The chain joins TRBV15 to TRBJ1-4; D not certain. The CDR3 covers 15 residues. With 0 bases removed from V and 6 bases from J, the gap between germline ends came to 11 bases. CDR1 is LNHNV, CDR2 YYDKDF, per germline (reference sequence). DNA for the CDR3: TGTGCCACCAGCAGAGACGCGGCGGCGGATGAAAAACTGTTTTTT. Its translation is CATSRDAAADEKLFF.

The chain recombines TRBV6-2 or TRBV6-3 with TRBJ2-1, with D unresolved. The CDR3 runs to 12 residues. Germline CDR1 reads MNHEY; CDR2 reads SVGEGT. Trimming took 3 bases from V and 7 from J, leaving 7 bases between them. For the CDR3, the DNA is TGTGCCAGCAGTTATACGATTAATGAGCAGTTCTTC. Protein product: CASSYTINEQFF.